What follows are 10 T cell receptor beta chains derived from one specimen sequenced in a study of blood T cell repertoires in COVID-19. Some clones are missing from TCRdb's copy, which holds only in-frame ones; the method was immunoSEQ multiplex PCR. This repertoire shows around 400,000 clones, 80% to 95% found once; its top ten account for about 0.86%. Sequencing input: PBMCs or T cells enriched from blood (not recorded which). These receptor sequences come from a woman between 40 and 50 years old who had been exposed to COVID-19.

The chain recombines TRBV19 with TRBJ2-5; 9 nucleotides align to TRBD2. With V trimmed by 5 bases and J by 5 bases, 9 bases remained unmatched. Germline assignment: CDR1 LNHDA and CDR2 SQIVND (reference sequence). There are 15 residues in the CDR3. The CDR3 loop reads CASSSGLASFETQYF. The CDR3, as DNA: TGTGCCAGTAGTTCAGGACTAGCGTCGTTTGAGACCCAGTACTTC.

CDR3 protein: CASSDRQGNTEAFF. The CDR3 coding sequence is TGTGCCAGCAGTGATAGACAGGGGAACACTGAAGCTTTCTTT. The V gene is TRBV25-1, the J gene TRBJ1-1; 7 bases fit TRBD1. Germline CDR1 is MGHDK and CDR2 is SYGVNS. This CDR3 is 14 amino acids long. With 3 bases clipped from V and 1 base from J, the junction kept 2 bases outside the gene matches.

In this sample, this clone turned up a few times. The genes are TRBV13 and TRBJ1-2, with D maybe TRBD1 (6 bases). The CDR3 covers 16 residues. The germline V and J ends were trimmed by 2 bases and 1 base, with 14 bases remaining between them. From germline, CDR1 is PRHDT and CDR2 FYEKMQ (reference sequence). Written as DNA, the CDR3 is TGTGCCAGCAGCTTATTTTTCTGGACAGATAACTATGGCTACACCTTC. Translation gives CASSLFFWTDNYGYTF.

The rearrangement uses TRBV7-3 and TRBJ2-3; TRBD2 matches 10 bases. Per germline, CDR1 SGHTA and CDR2 FQGTGA. The CDR3 covers 15 residues. V dropped 0 bases and J dropped 4; count of bases not matched to a gene: 1. The CDR3 DNA reads as TGTGCCAGCAGCTTAACCGGACTAGCGGCAGATACGCAGTATTTT. Protein: CASSLTGLAADTQYF. Together with reference TRBV7-3 and TRBJ2-3, the CDR3 gives the full variable domain: GAGVSQTPSNKVTEKGKYVELRCDPISGHTALYWYRQSLGQGPEFLIYFQGTGAADDSGLPNDRFFAVRPEGSVSTLKIQRTERGDSAVYLCASSLTGLAADTQYFGPGTRLTVL.

The rearrangement links TRBV3-1 (or the pseudogene TRBV3-2) to TRBJ1-1; D not resolved. V gave up 6 bases and J gave up 3 bases, with 14 bases separating them. The CDR3 is 14 residues long. Looked up from germline, CDR1 is LGHDT and CDR2 is YNNKEL (reference sequence). The CDR3, as DNA: TGTGCCAGCAGGGGTATCGGGAGACACACTGAAGCTTTCTTT. This codes for CASRGIGRHTEAFF.

This chain uses TRBV15 with TRBJ1-1; the D is unclear. Per the germline V gene, CDR1 is LNHNV and CDR2 is YYDKDF (reference sequence). This CDR3 spans 16 amino acids. Trimming cost V 0 bases and J 0 bases, with 11 bases left between them. CDR3 sequence: CATSREALQVNTEAFF. The CDR3 DNA reads as TGTGCCACCAGCAGAGAGGCCTTGCAAGTGAACACTGAAGCTTTCTTT.

On this clone itself: This sample includes further DNA sequences coding for the same CDR3. The genes are TRBV15 and TRBJ2-6; weak D call: TRBD2 (5 bases). Germline V CDR1 and CDR2: LNHNV, YYDKDF (reference sequence). The CDR3 is made up of 16 amino acids. Between the trimmed V and J ends, which lost 0 bases and 0 bases, there was a span of 6 bases. The CDR3 region has the DNA TGTGCCACCAGCAGAGATCGGGGCTCTGGGGCCAACGTCCTGACTTTC. Translating it yields CATSRDRGSGANVLTF.

This rearrangement joins TRBV6-5 to TRBJ2-1, with D possibly matching TRBD1 (6 bases). This CDR3 comprises 11 residues. V was pared by 8 bases and J by 5 bases, with 7 bases between. CDR1 is MNHEY and CDR2 is SVGAGI in the germline V gene. Here the CDR3 reads CASRTDNEQFF. For the CDR3, the DNA is TGTGCCAGCCGGACAGACAATGAGCAGTTCTTC.

The chain links TRBV25-1 to TRBJ1-1; no definite D call. With 4 bases removed from V and 5 bases from J, the gap between germline ends came to 11 bases. Germline-derived CDR1 and CDR2 are MGHDK and SYGVNS. This CDR3 spans 13 amino acids. The CDR3 is CASSGALRTEAFF. CDR3 nucleotide sequence: TGTGCCAGCAGTGGGGCACTCCGAACTGAAGCTTTCTTT. Combining the CDR3 with reference TRBV25-1 and TRBJ1-1 gives the whole variable domain EADIYQTPRYLVIGTGKKITLECSQTMGHDKMYWYQQDPGMELHLIHYSYGVNSTEKGDLSSESTVSRIRTEHFPLTLESARPSHTSQYLCASSGALRTEAFFGQGTRLTVV.

The V call is TRBV5-4, the J call TRBJ1-1, with D possibly matching TRBD1 (6 bases). This CDR3 has 15 amino acids. Germline loops: CDR1 SGHNT, CDR2 YYREEE (reference sequence). V gave up 4 bases and J gave up 4 bases, with 17 bases separating them. Here the CDR3 DNA reads TGTGCCAGCAGCGGTTACAGGGCCGTGGGCACTGAAGCTTTCTTT. Protein sequence: CASSGYRAVGTEAFF.